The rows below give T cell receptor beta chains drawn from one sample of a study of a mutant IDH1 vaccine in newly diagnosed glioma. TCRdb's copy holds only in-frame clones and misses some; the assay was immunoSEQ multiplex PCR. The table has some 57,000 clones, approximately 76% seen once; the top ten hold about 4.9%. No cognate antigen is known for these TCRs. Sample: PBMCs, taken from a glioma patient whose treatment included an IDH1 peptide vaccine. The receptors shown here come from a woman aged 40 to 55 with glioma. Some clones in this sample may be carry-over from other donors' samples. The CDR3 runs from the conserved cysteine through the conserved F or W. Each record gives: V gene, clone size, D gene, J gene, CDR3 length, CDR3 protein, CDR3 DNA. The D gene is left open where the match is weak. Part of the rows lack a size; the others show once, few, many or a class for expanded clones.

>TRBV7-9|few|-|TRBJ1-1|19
CASSLVAGGQGLPNTEAFF
TGTGCCAGCAGCTTAGTAGCGGGGGGCCAGGGTCTACCGAACACTGAAGCTTTCTTT
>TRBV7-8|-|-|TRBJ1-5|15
CASSLVGISNQPQHF
TGTGCCAGCAGCTTAGTCGGGATCAGCAATCAGCCCCAGCATTTT
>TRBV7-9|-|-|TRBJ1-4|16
CASSPPLQGLSEKLFF
TGTGCCAGCAGCCCCCCCCTACAGGGATTGAGTGAAAAACTGTTTTTT
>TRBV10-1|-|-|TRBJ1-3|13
CASSEYVGNTIYF
TGCGCCAGCAGTGAGTACGTTGGAAACACCATATATTTT
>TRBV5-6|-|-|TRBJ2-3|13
CASSLGDSDTQYF
TGTGCCAGCAGCTTGGGGGACTCAGATACGCAGTATTTT
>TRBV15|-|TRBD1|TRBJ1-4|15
CATADRGLTNEKLFF
TGTGCCACCGCCGACAGGGGGCTGACTAATGAAAAACTGTTTTTT
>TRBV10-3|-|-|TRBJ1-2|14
CAISESAFPSGYTF
TGTGCCATCAGTGAGTCGGCCTTCCCAAGTGGCTACACCTTC
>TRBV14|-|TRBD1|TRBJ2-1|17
CASSPPFRDRRHNEQFF
TGTGCCAGCAGCCCACCTTTCCGGGACAGGCGGCACAATGAGCAGTTCTTC
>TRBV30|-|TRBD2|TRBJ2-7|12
CALAGGPHEQYF
TGTGCCTTAGCGGGGGGGCCTCACGAGCAGTACTTC
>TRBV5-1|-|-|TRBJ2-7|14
CASTPRDTSYEQYF
TGCGCCAGCACCCCCCGGGACACGTCCTACGAGCAGTACTTC
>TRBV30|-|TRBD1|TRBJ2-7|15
CAWSTGTVASYEQYF
TGTGCCTGGAGTACCGGGACAGTAGCCTCCTACGAGCAGTACTTC
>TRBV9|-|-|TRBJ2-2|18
CASSVGDVRGANTGELFF
TGTGCCAGCAGCGTAGGTGATGTCCGGGGTGCGAACACCGGGGAGCTGTTTTTT
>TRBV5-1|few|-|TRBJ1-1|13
CASSLAGEPGAFF
TGCGCCAGCAGCTTGGCCGGGGAGCCAGGGGCTTTCTTT
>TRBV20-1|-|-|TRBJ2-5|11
CSAPERETQYF
TGCAGTGCTCCCGAACGAGAGACCCAGTACTTC
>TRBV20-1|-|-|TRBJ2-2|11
CSARAAGELFF
TGCAGTGCTAGGGCGGCCGGGGAGCTGTTTTTT
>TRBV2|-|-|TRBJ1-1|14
CASSETGMNTEAFF
TGTGCCAGCAGTGAGACAGGCATGAACACTGAAGCTTTCTTT
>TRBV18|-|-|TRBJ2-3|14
CASRQTGSTDTQYF
TGTGCCAGCCGGCAGACAGGCAGCACAGATACGCAGTATTTT
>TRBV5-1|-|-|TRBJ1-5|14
CASSYEGRNQPQHF
TGCGCCAGCAGTTACGAGGGTCGGAATCAGCCCCAGCATTTT
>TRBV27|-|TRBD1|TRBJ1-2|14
CASSWTGTNYGYTF
TGTGCCAGCAGTTGGACAGGGACTAACTATGGCTACACCTTC
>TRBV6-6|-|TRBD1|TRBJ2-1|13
CASSLGTDNEQFF
TGTGCCAGCAGTCTCGGGACAGACAATGAGCAGTTCTTC
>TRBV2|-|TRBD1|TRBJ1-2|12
CASIGTGSGYTF
TGTGCCAGCATAGGGACAGGGAGCGGCTACACCTTC
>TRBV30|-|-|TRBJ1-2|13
CAWAPGPGYGYTF
TGTGCCTGGGCCCCCGGTCCTGGGTATGGCTACACCTTC
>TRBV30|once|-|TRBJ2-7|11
CAWGKGYEQYF
TGTGCCTGGGGAAAAGGCTACGAGCAGTACTTC
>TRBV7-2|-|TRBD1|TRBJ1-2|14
CASSLRRGPYGYTF
TGTGCCAGCAGCTTAAGAAGGGGGCCGTATGGCTACACCTTC
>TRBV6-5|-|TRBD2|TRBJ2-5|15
CASSGTSGTQETQYF
TGTGCCAGTTCCGGGACTAGCGGGACCCAAGAGACCCAGTACTTC
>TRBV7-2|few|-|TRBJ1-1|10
CASSPNKAFF
TGTGCCAGCAGCCCCAATAAAGCTTTCTTT
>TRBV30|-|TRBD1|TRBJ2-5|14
CAWSAGTGGETQYF
TGTGCCTGGAGCGCTGGGACAGGGGGGGAGACCCAGTACTTC
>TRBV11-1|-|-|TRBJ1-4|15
CASSPDGQPNEKLFF
TGTGCCAGCAGCCCTGACGGACAGCCTAATGAAAAACTGTTTTTT
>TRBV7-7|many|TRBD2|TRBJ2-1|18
CASSLEFSGSGAYNEQFF
TGTGCTAGCAGCTTAGAGTTTAGCGGGAGTGGGGCTTACAATGAGCAGTTCTTC
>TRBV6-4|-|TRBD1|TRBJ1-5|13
CASRPTGNGPQHF
TGTGCCAGCAGACCGACAGGGAACGGGCCCCAGCATTTT
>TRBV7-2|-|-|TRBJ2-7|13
CASSPGRPYEQYF
TGTGCCAGCAGCCCCGGCCGGCCCTACGAGCAGTACTTC
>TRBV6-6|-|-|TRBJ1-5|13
CASALKSNQPQHF
TGTGCCAGCGCGTTGAAAAGCAATCAGCCCCAGCATTTT
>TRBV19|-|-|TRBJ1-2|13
CASSTRTIYGYTF
TGTGCCAGTAGTACGCGGACCATCTATGGCTACACCTTC
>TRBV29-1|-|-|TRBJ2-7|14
CSVVLRTTRYEQYF
TGCAGCGTCGTTCTAAGGACTACACGCTACGAGCAGTACTTC
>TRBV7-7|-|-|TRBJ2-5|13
CASSLAGPEYQYF
TGTGCTAGCAGCTTAGCCGGCCCAGAATACCAGTACTTC
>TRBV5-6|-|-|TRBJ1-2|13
CASSFGEVGGYTF
TGTGCCAGCAGCTTTGGGGAGGTCGGTGGCTACACCTTC
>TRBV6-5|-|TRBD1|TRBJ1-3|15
CASSPRTGLGNTIYF
TGTGCCAGCAGCCCCCGGACAGGCCTTGGAAACACCATATATTTT
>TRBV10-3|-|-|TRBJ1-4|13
CAIKAGGAQKLFF
TGTGCCATCAAAGCGGGCGGTGCTCAAAAACTGTTTTTT
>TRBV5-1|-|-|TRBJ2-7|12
CASSGGIYEQYF
TGCGCCAGCAGCGGCGGGATCTACGAGCAGTACTTC
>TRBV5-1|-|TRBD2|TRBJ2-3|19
CASSLVGLAGGGGTDTQYF
TGCGCCAGCAGCTTGGTGGGACTAGCGGGGGGCGGTGGGACAGATACGCAGTATTTT
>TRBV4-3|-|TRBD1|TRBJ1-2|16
CASSQDVRFIGGGYTF
TGCGCCAGCAGCCAAGATGTAAGGTTTATAGGGGGCGGCTACACCTTC
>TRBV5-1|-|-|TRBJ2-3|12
CASSWGADTQYF
TGCGCCAGCAGCTGGGGAGCGGATACGCAGTATTTT
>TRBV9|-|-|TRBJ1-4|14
CASSLTGSGEKLFF
TGTGCCAGCAGCCTAACAGGATCGGGTGAAAAACTGTTTTTT
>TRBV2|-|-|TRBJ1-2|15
CASSPRDVRNYGYTF
TGTGCCAGCAGTCCTCGGGACGTCCGTAACTATGGCTACACCTTC
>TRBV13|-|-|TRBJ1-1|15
CASSLVQGGNTEAFF
TGTGCCAGCAGCTTAGTCCAGGGCGGGAACACTGAAGCTTTCTTT
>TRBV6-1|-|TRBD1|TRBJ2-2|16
CASSENGDRGTGELFF
TGTGCCAGCAGTGAGAATGGGGACAGGGGTACAGGGGAGCTGTTTTTT
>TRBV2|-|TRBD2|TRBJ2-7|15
CASRGGTRPSYEQYF
TGTGCCAGCAGAGGAGGGACTAGACCTTCCTACGAGCAGTACTTC